This TCR beta chain was found in a study of blood T cell repertoires in COVID-19. About the study: Samples taken during acute and convalescent COVID-19 were collected in the United States, Italy and Spain.

As processed by the authors: Amplification from reference gene primers served as the basis for estimated nucleated cell counts. Assay: immunoSEQ multiplex PCR; the TCRdb copy retains only in-frame clones and omits some. V, J and clone size reflect that table, while D and trimming were determined from the DNA. The sample records about 250,000 clones, around 87% being singletons. Allocation to cohorts depended on clinical history reported by the participants. This CDR3 region has 15 residues. Trimming cost V 3 bases and J 1 base; bases outside gene matches: 7. Germline V gives CDR1 DFQATT, CDR2 SNEGSKA (reference sequence).

This TCR was sampled from a woman aged 25 to 39 with acute COVID-19. The specimen sequenced was PBMCs or T cells enriched from blood (not recorded which). The chain is built from TRBV20-1 and TRBJ2-3; TRBD1 matches at 7 bases. The CDR3 protein is CSASARQGRTDTQYF. DNA for the CDR3: TGCAGTGCTAGTGCGAGACAGGGACGCACAGATACGCAGTATTTT.